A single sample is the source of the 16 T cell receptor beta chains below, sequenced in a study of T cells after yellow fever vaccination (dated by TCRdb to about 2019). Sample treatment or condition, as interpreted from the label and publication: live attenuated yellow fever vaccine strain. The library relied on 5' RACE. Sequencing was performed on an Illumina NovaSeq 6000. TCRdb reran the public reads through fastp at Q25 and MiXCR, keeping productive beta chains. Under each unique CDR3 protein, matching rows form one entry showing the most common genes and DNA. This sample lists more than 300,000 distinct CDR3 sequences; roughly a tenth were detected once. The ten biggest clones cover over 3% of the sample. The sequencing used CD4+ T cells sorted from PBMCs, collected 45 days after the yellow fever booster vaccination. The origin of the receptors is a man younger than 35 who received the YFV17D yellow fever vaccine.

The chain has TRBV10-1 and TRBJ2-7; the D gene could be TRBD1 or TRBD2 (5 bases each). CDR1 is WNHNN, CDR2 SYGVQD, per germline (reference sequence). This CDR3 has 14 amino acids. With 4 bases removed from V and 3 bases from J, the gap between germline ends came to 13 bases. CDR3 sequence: CASSGHLGGYEQYF. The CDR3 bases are TGCGCCAGCAGTGGACACCTTGGGGGCTACGAGCAGTACTTC.

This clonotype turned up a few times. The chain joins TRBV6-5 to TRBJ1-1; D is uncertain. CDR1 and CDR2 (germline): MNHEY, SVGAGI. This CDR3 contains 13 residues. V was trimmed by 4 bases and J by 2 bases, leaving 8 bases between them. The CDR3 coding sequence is TGTGCCAGCAGTTCCGAGTTTAACACTGAAGCTTTCTTT. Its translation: CASSSEFNTEAFF.

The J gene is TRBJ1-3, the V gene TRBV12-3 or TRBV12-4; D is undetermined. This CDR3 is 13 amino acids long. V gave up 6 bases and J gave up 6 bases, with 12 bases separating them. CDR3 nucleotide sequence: TGTGCCAGCAGCCCTACTAGAGCAAACACCATATATTTT. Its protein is CASSPTRANTIYF.

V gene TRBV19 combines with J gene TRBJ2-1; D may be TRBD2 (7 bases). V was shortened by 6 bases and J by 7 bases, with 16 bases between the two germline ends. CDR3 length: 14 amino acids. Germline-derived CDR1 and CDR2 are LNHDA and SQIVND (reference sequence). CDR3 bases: TGTGCCAGTAGCAACACCGGGGGGCCGAATGAGCAGTTCTTC. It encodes CASSNTGGPNEQFF.

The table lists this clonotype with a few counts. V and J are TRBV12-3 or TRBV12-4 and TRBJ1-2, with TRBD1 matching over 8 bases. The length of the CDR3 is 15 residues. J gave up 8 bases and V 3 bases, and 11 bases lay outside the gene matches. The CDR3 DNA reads TGTGCCAGCAGTTTGCCCGCTCGACAGGGGCGCGGCTACACCTTC. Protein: CASSLPARQGRGYTF.

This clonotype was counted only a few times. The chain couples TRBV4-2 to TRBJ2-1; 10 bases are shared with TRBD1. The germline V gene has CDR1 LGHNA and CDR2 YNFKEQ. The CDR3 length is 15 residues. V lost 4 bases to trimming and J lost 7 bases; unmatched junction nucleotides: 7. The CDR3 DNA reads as TGTGCCAGCAGCCGGACGGGACAGGGGAGGAATGAGCAGTTCTTC. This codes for CASSRTGQGRNEQFF.

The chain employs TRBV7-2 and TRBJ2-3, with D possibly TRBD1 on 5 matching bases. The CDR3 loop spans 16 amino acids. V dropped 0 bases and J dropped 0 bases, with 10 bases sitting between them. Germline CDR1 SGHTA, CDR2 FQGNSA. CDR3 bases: TGTGCCAGCAGCTTAGCCAGGGTGCGGAGCACAGATACGCAGTATTTT. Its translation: CASSLARVRSTDTQYF.

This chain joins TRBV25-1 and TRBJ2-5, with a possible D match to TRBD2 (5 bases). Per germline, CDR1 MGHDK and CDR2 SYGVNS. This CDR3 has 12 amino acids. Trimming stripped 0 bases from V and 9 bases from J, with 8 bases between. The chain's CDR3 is CASSEYEGPQYF. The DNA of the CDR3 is TGTGCCAGCAGTGAATATGAGGGCCCCCAGTACTTC.

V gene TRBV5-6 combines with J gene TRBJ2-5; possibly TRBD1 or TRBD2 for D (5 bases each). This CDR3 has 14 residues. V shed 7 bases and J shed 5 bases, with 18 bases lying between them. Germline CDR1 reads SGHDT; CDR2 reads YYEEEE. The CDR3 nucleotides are TGTGCCAGCGGGGACCTTCAGGGCATGGAGACCCAGTACTTC. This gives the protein CASGDLQGMETQYF.

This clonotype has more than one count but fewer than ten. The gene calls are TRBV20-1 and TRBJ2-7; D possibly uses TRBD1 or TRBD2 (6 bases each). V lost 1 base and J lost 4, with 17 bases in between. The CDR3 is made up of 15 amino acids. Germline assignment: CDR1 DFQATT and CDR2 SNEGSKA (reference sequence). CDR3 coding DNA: TGCAGTGCTAGAGTCGGATCTCGGGGGACATACGAGCAGTACTTC. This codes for CSARVGSRGTYEQYF.

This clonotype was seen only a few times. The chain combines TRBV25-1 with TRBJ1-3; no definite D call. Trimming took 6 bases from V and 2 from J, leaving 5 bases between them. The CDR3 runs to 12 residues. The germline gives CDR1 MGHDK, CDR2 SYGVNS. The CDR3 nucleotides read TGTGCCAGCAGCGGTCCTGGAAACACCATATATTTT. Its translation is CASSGPGNTIYF.

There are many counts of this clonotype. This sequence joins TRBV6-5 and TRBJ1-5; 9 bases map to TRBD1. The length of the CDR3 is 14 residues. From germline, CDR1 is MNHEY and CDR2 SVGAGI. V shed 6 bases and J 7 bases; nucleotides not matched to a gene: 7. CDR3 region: CASREDRGGQPQHF. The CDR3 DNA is TGTGCCAGCAGGGAGGACAGGGGAGGACAGCCCCAGCATTTT.

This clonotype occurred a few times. The CDR3: CASSVERGGGDTQYF. CDR3 DNA sequence: TGTGCCAGCAGCGTCGAGCGGGGGGGCGGGGATACGCAGTATTTT. The rearrangement uses TRBV9 and TRBJ2-3; 10 positions agree with TRBD2. This CDR3 contains 15 residues. Losses at the gene ends were 2 bases for V and 6 bases for J; bases not matched to a gene: 6. The germline V gene encodes CDR1 SGDLS and CDR2 YYNGEE. Full variable domain (outside the CDR3, taken from reference TRBV9 and TRBJ2-3): DSGVTQTPKHLITATGQRVTLRCSPRSGDLSVYWYQQSLDQGLQFLIQYYNGEERAKGNILERFSAQQFPDLHSELNLSSLELGDSALYFCASSVERGGGDTQYFGPGTRLTVL.

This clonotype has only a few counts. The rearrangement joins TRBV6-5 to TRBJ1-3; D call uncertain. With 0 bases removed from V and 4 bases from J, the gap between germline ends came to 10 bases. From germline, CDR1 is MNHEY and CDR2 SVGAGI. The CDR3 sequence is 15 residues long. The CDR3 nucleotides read TGTGCCAGCAGTTACTCAACCCCTTCAGGAAACACCATATATTTT. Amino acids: CASSYSTPSGNTIYF.

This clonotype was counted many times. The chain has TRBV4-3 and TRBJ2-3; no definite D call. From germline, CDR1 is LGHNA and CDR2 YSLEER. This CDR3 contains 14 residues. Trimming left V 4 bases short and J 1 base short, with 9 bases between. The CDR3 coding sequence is TGCGCCAGCAGCCGACTTGGGGGCACAGATACGCAGTATTTT. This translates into CASSRLGGTDTQYF.

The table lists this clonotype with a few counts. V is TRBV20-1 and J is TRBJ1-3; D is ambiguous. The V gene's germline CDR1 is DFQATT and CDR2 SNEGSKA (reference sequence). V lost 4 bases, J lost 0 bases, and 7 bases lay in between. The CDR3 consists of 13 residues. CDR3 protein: CSATPGSGNTIYF. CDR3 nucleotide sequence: TGCAGTGCTACCCCGGGCTCTGGAAACACCATATATTTT.